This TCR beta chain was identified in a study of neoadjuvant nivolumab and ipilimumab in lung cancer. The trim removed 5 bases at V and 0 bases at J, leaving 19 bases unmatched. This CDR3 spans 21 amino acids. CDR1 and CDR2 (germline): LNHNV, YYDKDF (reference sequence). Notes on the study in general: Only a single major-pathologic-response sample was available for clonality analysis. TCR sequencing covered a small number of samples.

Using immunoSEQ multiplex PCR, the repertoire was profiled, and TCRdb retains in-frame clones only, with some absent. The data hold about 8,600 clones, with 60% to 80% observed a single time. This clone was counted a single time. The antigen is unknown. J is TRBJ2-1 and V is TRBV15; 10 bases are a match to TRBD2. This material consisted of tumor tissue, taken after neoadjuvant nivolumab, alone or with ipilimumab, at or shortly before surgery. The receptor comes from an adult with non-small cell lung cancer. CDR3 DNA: TGTGCCACCAGCCCACTAGGAGCGGGAGGGCCTATTAAAGGCTCCTACAATGAGCAGTTCTTC. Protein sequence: CATSPLGAGGPIKGSYNEQFF.